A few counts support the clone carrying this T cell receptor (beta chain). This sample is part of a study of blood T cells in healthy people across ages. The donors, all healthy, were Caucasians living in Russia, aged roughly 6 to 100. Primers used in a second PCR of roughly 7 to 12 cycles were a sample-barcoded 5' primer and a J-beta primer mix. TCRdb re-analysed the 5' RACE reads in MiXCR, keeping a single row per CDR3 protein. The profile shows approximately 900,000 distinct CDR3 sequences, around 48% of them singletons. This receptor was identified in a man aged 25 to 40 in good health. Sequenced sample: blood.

The CDR3 DNA is TGTGCCAGCACCCCACGGCGGTTGGGGACCTACTACGAGCAGTACTTC. Protein sequence: CASTPRRLGTYYEQYF. The rearrangement joins TRBV12-3 or TRBV12-4 to TRBJ2-7; tentatively, D is TRBD1 or TRBD2 (5 bases each). V lost 7 bases and J 3 bases, leaving 22 bases between the germline ends. CDR3 length: 16 residues.